This T cell receptor (beta chain) was identified in a study of T cell repertoires in cytomegalovirus infection. Study-wide background: Public TCR beta signatures provided an indication of both CMV infection and a matching HLA type. General study findings and limits: Dominating the ex vivo response were HLA-C-restricted CMV-specific TCR beta clonotypes.

CDR3 length: 13 amino acids. V was shortened by 5 bases and J by 1 base, with 10 bases between the two germline ends. The V gene's germline CDR1 is GTSNPN and CDR2 SVGIG (reference sequence). One entry per CDR3 protein, called by TCRdb with MiXCR from the reads. The table includes approximately 130,000 distinct CDR3 sequences, 20% to 30% detected once. With respect to this clonotype: What it binds is unknown.

Sequences were obtained from PBMCs, sequenced either directly or after in vitro stimulation (not recorded which). The gene calls are TRBV30 and TRBJ2-3; no definite D call. This sequence was found in a human donor in good health (CMV status not recorded). Some clones in this sample may be carry-over from other donors' samples. CDR3 sequence reads: CAWGPGGTDTQYF. The CDR3 DNA is TGTGCCTGGGGACCCGGAGGCACAGATACGCAGTATTTT.